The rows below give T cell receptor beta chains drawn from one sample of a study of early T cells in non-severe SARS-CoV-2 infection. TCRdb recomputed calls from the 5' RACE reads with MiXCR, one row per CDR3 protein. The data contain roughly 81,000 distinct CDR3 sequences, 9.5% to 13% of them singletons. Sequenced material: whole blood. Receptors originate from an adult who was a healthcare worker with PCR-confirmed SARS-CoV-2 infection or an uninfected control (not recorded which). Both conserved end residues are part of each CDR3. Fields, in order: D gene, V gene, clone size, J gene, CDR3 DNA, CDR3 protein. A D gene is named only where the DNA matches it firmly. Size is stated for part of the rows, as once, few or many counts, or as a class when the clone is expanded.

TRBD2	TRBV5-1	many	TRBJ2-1	TGCGCCAGCAGCTTGCAGGGGACTAGCGGGAGGGTATACAATGAGCAGTTCTTC	CASSLQGTSGRVYNEQFF
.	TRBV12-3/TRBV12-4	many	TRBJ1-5	TGTGCCAGCAGTTTATCCGGGTATAGCAATCAGCCCCAGCATTTT	CASSLSGYSNQPQHF
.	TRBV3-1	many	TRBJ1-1	TGTGCCAGCAGCCAAGATCGGGGCACTGAAGCTTTCTTT	CASSQDRGTEAFF
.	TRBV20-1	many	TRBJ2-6	TGCAGTGCTGGACAGGGAGGGTCTGGGGCCAACGTCCTGACTTTC	CSAGQGGSGANVLTF
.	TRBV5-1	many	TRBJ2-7	TGCGCCAGCAGCTTGTGGGCAAGCTACTACGAGCAGTACTTC	CASSLWASYYEQYF
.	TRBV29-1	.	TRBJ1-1	TGCAGCGTTGTTTATCGGGTCTCGAACACTGAAGCTTTCTTT	CSVVYRVSNTEAFF
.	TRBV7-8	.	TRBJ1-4	TGTGCCAGCAGCTTAGGAGGGGGGGATGAAAAACTGTTTTTT	CASSLGGGDEKLFF
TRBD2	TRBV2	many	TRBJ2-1	TGTGCCAGCAGGGCTCAAGCGGGGGGCTTCAATGAGCAGTTCTTC	CASRAQAGGFNEQFF
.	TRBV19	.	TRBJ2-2	TGTGCCAGTAGTATCGTGGGAAACACCGGGGAGCTGTTTTTT	CASSIVGNTGELFF
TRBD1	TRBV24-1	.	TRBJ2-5	TGTGCCACCAGTGATTTAGGGACAGGGAGCAAAGAGACCCAGTACTTC	CATSDLGTGSKETQYF
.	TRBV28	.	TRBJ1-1	TGTGCCAGCAGGAGGGGTGAAGCTTTCTTT	CASRRGEAFF
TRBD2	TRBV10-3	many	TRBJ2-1	TGTGCCATCACGGGCGGGAGTCCCCATGAGCAGTTCTTC	CAITGGSPHEQFF
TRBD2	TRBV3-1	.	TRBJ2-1	TGTGCCAGCCATCACGCGCGGGAGGGCAACAATGAGCAGTTCTTC	CASHHAREGNNEQFF
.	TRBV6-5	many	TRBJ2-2	TGTGCCAGCAGTTACTCTCCGGAGAGGGAGAGGGACACCGGGGAGCTGTTTTTT	CASSYSPERERDTGELFF
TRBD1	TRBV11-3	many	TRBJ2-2	TGTGCCAGCAGCTACAGGGGGCCGATGGACACCGGGGAGCTGTTTTTT	CASSYRGPMDTGELFF
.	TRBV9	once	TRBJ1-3	TGTGCCAGCAGCGCCAGCCGAGGCTCTGGAAACACCATATATTTT	CASSASRGSGNTIYF
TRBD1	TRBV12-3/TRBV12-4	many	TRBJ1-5	TGTGCCAGCAGTTTAGCGCAGGGGGCTACTCAGCCCCAGCATTTT	CASSLAQGATQPQHF
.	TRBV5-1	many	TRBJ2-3	TGCGCCAGCAGCTTGGACGGAGTCGGGGCAGATACGCAGTATTTT	CASSLDGVGADTQYF
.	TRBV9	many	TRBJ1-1	TGTGCCAGCAGCGTAGGGCCCCCGGAGACTGAAGCTTTCTTT	CASSVGPPETEAFF
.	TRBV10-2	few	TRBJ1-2	TGCGCCAGCAGTGAGAGGGGGAATGGCTACACCTTC	CASSERGNGYTF
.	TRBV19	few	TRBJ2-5	TGTGCCAGCAGCCTCCAGGGAGGAGAGACCCAGTACTTC	CASSLQGGETQYF
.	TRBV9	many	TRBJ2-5	TGTGCCAGCAGCGCAACGCCGATACAGAGCCAAGAGACCCAGTACTTC	CASSATPIQSQETQYF
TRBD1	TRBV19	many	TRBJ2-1	TGTGCCAGTAGTAGCAGGGGGCCTGTTAATGAGCAGTTCTTC	CASSSRGPVNEQFF
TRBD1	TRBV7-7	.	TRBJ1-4	TGTGCTAGCAGCAACTTGACAGGGGCTGCAACTAATGAAAAACTGTTTTTT	CASSNLTGAATNEKLFF